This T cell receptor (beta chain) is drawn from a study of blood T cell repertoires in COVID-19. Overall study: The samples span acute and convalescent COVID-19 from the United States, Italy and Spain.

Germline V gives CDR1 GTSNPN, CDR2 SVGIG (reference sequence). The V gene end was trimmed by 0 bases and the J gene end by 4 bases; junction bases not matched to a gene: 5. The length of the CDR3 is 14 residues. Assay: immunoSEQ multiplex PCR; the TCRdb copy retains only in-frame clones and omits some. Of roughly 87,000 clones in the sample, roughly 82% are singletons; the top ten hold approximately 8.1%. The sample comprised peripheral blood. This clonotype was obtained from a man aged 45-65 years with active COVID-19. The J gene is TRBJ2-5, the V gene TRBV30, with 7 bases lining up with TRBD2. DNA of the CDR3: TGTGCCTGGAGTGTGGGGGTAGCGGGAGAGACCCAGTACTTC. This translates into CAWSVGVAGETQYF.